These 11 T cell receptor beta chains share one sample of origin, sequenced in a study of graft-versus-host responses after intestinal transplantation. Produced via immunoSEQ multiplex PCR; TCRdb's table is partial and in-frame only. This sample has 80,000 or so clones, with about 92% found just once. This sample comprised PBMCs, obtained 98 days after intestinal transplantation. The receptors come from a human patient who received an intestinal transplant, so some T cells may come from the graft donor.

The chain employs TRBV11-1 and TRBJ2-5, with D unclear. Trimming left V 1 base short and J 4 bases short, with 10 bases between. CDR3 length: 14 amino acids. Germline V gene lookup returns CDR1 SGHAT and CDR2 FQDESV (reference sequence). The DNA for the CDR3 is TGTGCCAGCAGCTTAGATCTAGGTCGAGAGACCCAGTACTTC. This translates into CASSLDLGRETQYF.

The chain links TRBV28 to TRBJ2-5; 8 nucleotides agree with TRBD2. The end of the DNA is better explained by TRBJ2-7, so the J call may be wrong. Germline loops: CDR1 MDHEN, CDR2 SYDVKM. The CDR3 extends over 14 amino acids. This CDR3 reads CASSQLADPYEQYF. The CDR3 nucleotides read TGTGCCAGCAGTCAACTAGCGGACCCCTACGAGCAGTACTTC.

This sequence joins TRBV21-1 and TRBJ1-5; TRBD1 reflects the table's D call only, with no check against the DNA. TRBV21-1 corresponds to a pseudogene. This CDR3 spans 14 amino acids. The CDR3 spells CASSERTGQQPQHF. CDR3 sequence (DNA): TGTGCCAGCAGCGAGAGGACAGGGCAACAGCCCCAGCATTTT.

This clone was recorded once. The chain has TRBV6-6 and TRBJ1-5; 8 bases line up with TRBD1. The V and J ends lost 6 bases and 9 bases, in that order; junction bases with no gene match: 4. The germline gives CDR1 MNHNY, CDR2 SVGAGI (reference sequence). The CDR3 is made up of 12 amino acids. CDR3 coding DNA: TGTGCCAGCAGACTTACAGGGGGGCCCCAGCATTTT. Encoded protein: CASRLTGGPQHF.

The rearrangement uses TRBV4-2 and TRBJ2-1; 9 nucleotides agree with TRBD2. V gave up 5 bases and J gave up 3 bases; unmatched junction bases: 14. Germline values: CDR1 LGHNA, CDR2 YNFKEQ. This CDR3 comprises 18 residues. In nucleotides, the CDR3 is TGTGCCAGCAGCACCGAAGCGGGGGGCTTGGGCCACTACAATGAGCAGTTCTTC. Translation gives CASSTEAGGLGHYNEQFF.

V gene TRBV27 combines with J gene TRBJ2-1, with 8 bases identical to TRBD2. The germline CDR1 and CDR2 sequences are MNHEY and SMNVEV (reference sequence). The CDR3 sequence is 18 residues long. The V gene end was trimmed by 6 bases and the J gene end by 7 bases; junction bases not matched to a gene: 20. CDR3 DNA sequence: TGTGCCAGCAGAAAGTTTAGTTTTGGGAGCGGGGGAGGGAATGAGCAGTTCTTC. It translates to CASRKFSFGSGGGNEQFF.

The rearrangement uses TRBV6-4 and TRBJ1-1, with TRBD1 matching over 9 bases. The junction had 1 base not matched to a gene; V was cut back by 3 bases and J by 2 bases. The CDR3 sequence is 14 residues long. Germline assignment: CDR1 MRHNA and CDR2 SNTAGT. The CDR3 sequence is CASSEGQGNTEAFF. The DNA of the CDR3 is TGTGCCAGCAGTGAGGGACAGGGAAACACTGAAGCTTTCTTT.

The CDR3 bases are TGTGCCAGCAGCCAACCCGGACGGACCTACACCGGGGAGCTGTTTTTT. This sequence encodes CASSQPGRTYTGELFF. The chain links TRBV4-2 to TRBJ2-2; the D is unclear. Deletions cut 2 bases from V and 3 bases from J, with 13 bases between. The CDR3 totals 16 residues. Germline CDR1 and CDR2: LGHNA and YNFKEQ.

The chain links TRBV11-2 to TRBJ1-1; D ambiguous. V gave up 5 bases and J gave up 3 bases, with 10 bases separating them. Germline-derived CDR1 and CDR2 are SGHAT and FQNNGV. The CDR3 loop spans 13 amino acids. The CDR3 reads CASSPGSHTEAFF. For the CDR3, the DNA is TGTGCCAGCAGCCCCGGATCACACACTGAAGCTTTCTTT.

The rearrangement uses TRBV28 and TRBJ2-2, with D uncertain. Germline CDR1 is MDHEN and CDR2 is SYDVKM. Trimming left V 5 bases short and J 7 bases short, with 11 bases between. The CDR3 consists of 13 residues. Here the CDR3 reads CASSPPPFGELFF. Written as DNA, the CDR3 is TGTGCCAGCAGTCCACCCCCGTTCGGGGAGCTGTTTTTT. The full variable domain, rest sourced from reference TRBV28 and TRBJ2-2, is DVKVTQSSRYLVKRTGEKVFLECVQDMDHENMFWYRQDPGLGLRLIYFSYDVKMKEKGDIPEGYSVSREKKERFSLILESASTNQTSMYLCASSPPPFGELFFGEGSRLTVL.

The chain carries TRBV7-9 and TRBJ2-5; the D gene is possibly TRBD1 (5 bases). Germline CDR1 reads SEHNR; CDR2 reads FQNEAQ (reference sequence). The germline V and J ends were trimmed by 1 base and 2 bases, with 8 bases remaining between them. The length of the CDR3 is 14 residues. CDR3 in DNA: TGTGCCAGCAGCTTAGATAGACAGCAAGAGACCCAGTACTTC. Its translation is CASSLDRQQETQYF.